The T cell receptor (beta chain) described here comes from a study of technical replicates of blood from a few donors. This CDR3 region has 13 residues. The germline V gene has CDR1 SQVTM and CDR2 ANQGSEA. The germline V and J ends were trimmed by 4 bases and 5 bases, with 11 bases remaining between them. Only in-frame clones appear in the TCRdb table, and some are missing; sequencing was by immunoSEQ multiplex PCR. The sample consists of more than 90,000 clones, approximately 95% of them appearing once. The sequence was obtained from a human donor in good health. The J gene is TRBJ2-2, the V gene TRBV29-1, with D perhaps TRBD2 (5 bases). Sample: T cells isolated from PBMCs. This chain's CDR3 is CSVVGIITGELFF. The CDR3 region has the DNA TGCAGCGTTGTCGGGATCATAACCGGGGAGCTGTTTTTT.